The sequence of this TCR beta chain was determined in a study of T-cell reconstitution after alpha-beta-depleted transplantation in children. Study-wide points: Approximately two months post-transplant, alpha-beta T cells reportedly originated from several hundred expanded graft clones.

A note on this clonotype: Its target is not known.

Using unique molecular identifiers, the investigators prepared the TCRbeta library. MiXCR, applied by TCRdb to the PCR reads, yields one record per CDR3 protein. The sample records about 460,000 distinct CDR3 sequences, approximately 10% being singletons. V lost 5 bases to trimming and J lost 7 bases; unmatched junction nucleotides: 8. CDR3 size: 15 residues. Germline V gives CDR1 MDHEN, CDR2 SYDVKM. The sequence derives from a female patient between 2 and 10 years old who had a stem cell transplant for aplastic anemia, so the T cells may come from the graft donor. The chain employs TRBV28 and TRBJ1-2; the match to TRBD1 covers 12 bases. Specimen: PBMCs, mostly from graft donor cells, collected 180 days after TCRalphabeta/CD19-depleted stem cell transplant. The CDR3 region is CASSPPGQGAGGYTF. CDR3 nucleotides: TGTGCCAGCAGTCCACCGGGACAGGGGGCAGGTGGCTACACCTTC.